This TCR beta chain was recovered during a study of beta chain features in type 1 diabetes. Findings and caveats of the study: Moderate yet significant TCRB CDR3 shortening was seen in Type 1 diabetes patients in all four CD4+ subsets. VDJ junctions from type 1 diabetes patients carried fewer insertions and larger deletions. The naive, central memory and Treg TCRB repertoires looked more alike in patients than they did in healthy donors.

Every bit of the isolated RNA underwent reverse transcription, so sequencing read expressed TCRB transcripts. The repertoire was sequenced with immunoSEQ multiplex PCR; TCRdb's copy has only in-frame clones and lacks some. The sample shows 850,000 to 900,000 clones, roughly 16% of them seen only once. Sorted CD4+ subsets: naive, central memory, regulatory, stem cell-like memory (CD45RO/CCR7/CD25/CD127/CD95/CD27 panel). As to this clone: The target antigen is unknown.

This CDR3 contains 14 residues. The germline V and J ends were trimmed by 1 base and 8 bases, with 11 bases remaining between them. Per germline, CDR1 MNHNS and CDR2 SASEGT. The J gene is TRBJ2-2, the V gene TRBV6-1; D uncertain. Sequencing used naive CD4+ T cells from blood. This clonotype was obtained from a woman aged 18-35 years in good health. CDR3 loop: CASSEGHGFGELFF. The DNA of the CDR3 is TGTGCCAGCAGTGAAGGACACGGTTTTGGGGAGCTGTTTTTT.